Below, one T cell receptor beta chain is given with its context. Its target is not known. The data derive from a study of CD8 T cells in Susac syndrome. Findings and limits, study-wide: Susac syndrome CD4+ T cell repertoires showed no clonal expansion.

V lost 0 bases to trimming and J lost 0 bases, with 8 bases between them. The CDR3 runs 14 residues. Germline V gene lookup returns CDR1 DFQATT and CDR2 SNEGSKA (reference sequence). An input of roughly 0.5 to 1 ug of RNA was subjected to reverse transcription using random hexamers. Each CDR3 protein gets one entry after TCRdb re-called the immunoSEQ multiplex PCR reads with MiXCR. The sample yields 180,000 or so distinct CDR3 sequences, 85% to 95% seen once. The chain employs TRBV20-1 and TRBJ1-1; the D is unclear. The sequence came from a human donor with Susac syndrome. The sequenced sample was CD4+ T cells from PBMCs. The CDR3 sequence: CSARDNKMNTEAFF. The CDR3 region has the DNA TGCAGTGCTAGAGATAACAAAATGAACACTGAAGCTTTCTTT.